This TCR beta chain was observed in a study of technical replicates of blood from a handful of donors. Libraries were prepared by immunoSEQ multiplex PCR; TCRdb keeps only in-frame clonotypes and omits some of them. The data contain some 70,000 clones, 95% to 97% of them seen just once; the ten biggest clones take up 0.25% to 0.3%. This clone was recorded only once. The receptor was derived from a human donor in good health. The sequencing input was T cells isolated from PBMCs.

The CDR3 DNA reads TGCGCCAGCTCGACACAGGGGACAGATACGCAGTATTTT. This translates into CASSTQGTDTQYF. This chain links TRBV5-1 with TRBJ2-3; 7 bases align to TRBD1. The junction had 5 bases not matched to a gene; V was cut back by 7 bases and J by 3 bases. The germline V gene encodes CDR1 SGHRS and CDR2 YFSETQ. This CDR3 comprises 13 residues.